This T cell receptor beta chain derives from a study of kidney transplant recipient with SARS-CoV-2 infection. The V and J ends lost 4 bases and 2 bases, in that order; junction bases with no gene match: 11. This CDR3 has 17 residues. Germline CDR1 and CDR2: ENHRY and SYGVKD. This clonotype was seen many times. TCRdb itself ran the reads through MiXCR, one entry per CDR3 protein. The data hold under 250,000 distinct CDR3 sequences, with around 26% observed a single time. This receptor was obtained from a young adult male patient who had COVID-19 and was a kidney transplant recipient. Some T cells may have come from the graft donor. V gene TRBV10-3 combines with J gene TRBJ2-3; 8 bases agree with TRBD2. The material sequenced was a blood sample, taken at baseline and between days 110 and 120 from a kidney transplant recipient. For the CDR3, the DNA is TGTGCCATCAGTGGGATCTTGGCGGGAGGTGCCACAGATACGCAGTATTTT. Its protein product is CAISGILAGGATDTQYF.